The 18 T cell receptor beta chains reported below all come from one sample, sequenced in a study of metastatic and nonmetastatic thyroid tumors. No treatment of any kind had been given to any patient before thyroid surgery. TCRdb re-called the PCR reads through MiXCR. The repertoire consists of fewer than 10,000 clones, with about a third occurring once and the leading ten covering roughly 16%. What was sequenced was adjacent normal tissue. The receptors shown here come from a female donor with papillary thyroid cancer or a benign thyroid nodule (not recorded which). Some clones in this sample may be carry-over from other donors' samples.

The V call is TRBV5-1, the J call TRBJ2-7; D may be TRBD1 or TRBD2 (5 bases each). V lost 0 bases and J lost 0, with 16 bases in between. CDR3 length equals 17 residues. Germline-derived CDR1 and CDR2 are SGHRS and YFSETQ. The CDR3 loop is CASSLGFFGASSYEQYF. The CDR3 nucleotides read TGCGCCAGCAGCTTGGGTTTTTTCGGGGCCAGCTCCTACGAGCAGTACTTC.

A note on this clone: An end of the junction does not agree with germline; a read error may underlie this. The chain employs TRBV5-1 and TRBJ1-1; D is ambiguous. The length of the CDR3 is 13 residues. Germline CDR1 is SGHRS and CDR2 is YFSETQ. The chain's CDR3 is CANSLGDGVEAFF. As DNA, the CDR3 is TGCGCCAACAGCTTAGGTGATGGCGTCGAAGCTTTCTTT.

The chain's CDR3 is CASSPYGDTEAFF. The CDR3 nucleotides read TGTGCCAGCAGCCCCTATGGGGACACTGAAGCTTTCTTT. This chain links TRBV11-2 with TRBJ1-1; D is ambiguous. Germline V lookup: CDR1 SGHAT, CDR2 FQNNGV. Trimming took 5 bases from V and 3 from J, leaving 10 bases between them. The CDR3 runs 13 residues.

The genes are TRBV28 and TRBJ1-1, with a tentative D call TRBD1 (6 bases). The V gene lost 8 bases and the J gene lost 0 bases, with 13 bases spanning the gap. Germline assignment: CDR1 MDHEN and CDR2 SYDVKM. The CDR3 is 14 amino acids. DNA of the CDR3: TGTGCCAGCCTGCAGGGGAGCATGAACACTGAAGCTTTCTTT. Translated: CASLQGSMNTEAFF.

This clone has at least ten counts. A much larger clone lies one base from this, so it may be a read error. The same CDR3 arises from other DNA sequences in this sample as well. The chain carries TRBV5-1 and TRBJ1-2; D not certain. CDR1 SGHRS and CDR2 YFSETQ come from the germline V gene. The CDR3 is made up of 13 amino acids. Trimming shortened V by 4 bases and J by 8 bases, and 15 bases separated the two germline ends. CDR3 residues: CASSRAGIKGYTF. In DNA, the CDR3 is TGCGCCAGCAGCAGGGCGGGGATTAAAGGCTACACCTTC.

V is TRBV5-1 and J is TRBJ2-7, with 10 positions matching TRBD2. Germline CDR1 SGHRS, CDR2 YFSETQ. After removal of 2 bases from V and 2 bases from J, the junction contained 1 base not matched to a gene. This CDR3 has 14 amino acids. The CDR3 DNA follows: TGCGCCAGCAGCTTAGCGGGAGGGGCCTACGAGCAGTACTTC. Translated: CASSLAGGAYEQYF.

Points on this clone: Other DNA sequences in this sample translate to the same CDR3. The chain joins TRBV20-1 to TRBJ2-3; 8 bases fit TRBD2. The V segment lost 3 bases and the J segment 0 bases; nucleotides outside the gene matches: 11. This CDR3 spans 17 amino acids. Germline CDR1 reads DFQATT; CDR2 reads SNEGSKA (reference sequence). The CDR3 DNA is TGCAGTGCTAGGGGGGGCGGGTCTAGCGGGAGCACAGATACGCAGTATTTT. This translates into CSARGGGSSGSTDTQYF.

In DNA, the CDR3 is TGTGCCAGCAGCCTCCCCGGACTGTACTCTGGAAACACCATATATTTT. This translates into CASSLPGLYSGNTIYF. This chain joins TRBV3-1 and TRBJ1-3; no clear D gene. V was shortened by 4 bases and J by 0 bases, with 13 bases between the two germline ends. In germline, CDR1 is LGHDT, CDR2 YNNKEL (reference sequence). The CDR3 is made up of 16 amino acids.

The V call is TRBV5-1, the J call TRBJ2-5; 9 nucleotides match TRBD2. V dropped 2 bases and J dropped 4; count of bases not matched to a gene: 9. CDR3 size: 16 residues. Germline V CDR1 and CDR2: SGHRS, YFSETQ. DNA of the CDR3: TGCGCCAGCAGCTTATCAGGAGCGGGAGGATTAGAGACCCAGTACTTC. It translates to CASSLSGAGGLETQYF.

Only a few counts were recorded for this clone. V and J are TRBV27 and TRBJ2-7; 11 positions match TRBD2. V was pared by 10 bases and J by 2 bases, with 13 bases of the junction left unmatched. Germline V lookup: CDR1 MNHEY, CDR2 SMNVEV (reference sequence). This CDR3 region has 16 residues. The CDR3: CATAQKTSGSPYEQYF. DNA of the CDR3: TGTGCCACCGCACAAAAAACTAGCGGGAGCCCCTACGAGCAGTACTTC.

This clone was found once. The rearrangement joins TRBV20-1 to TRBJ1-1, with 9 bases aligning to TRBD1. Trimming cost V 2 bases and J 1 base; bases outside gene matches: 5. From germline, CDR1 is DFQATT and CDR2 SNEGSKA (reference sequence). This CDR3 comprises 15 residues. The chain's CDR3 is CSARRGQGTNTEAFF. Here the CDR3 DNA reads TGCAGTGCTAGACGGGGACAGGGAACGAACACTGAAGCTTTCTTT.

This clone is medium-sized (0.01 to 0.1%) within its sample. Other DNA sequences in this sample translate to the same CDR3. The chain uses TRBV9 and TRBJ1-3; no definite D call. Germline CDR1 SGDLS, CDR2 YYNGEE. The CDR3 totals 12 residues. Deletions cut 4 bases from V and 1 base from J, with 3 bases between. This CDR3 reads CASSRSGNTIYF. The CDR3 coding sequence is TGTGCCAGCAGCCGGTCTGGAAACACCATATATTTT.

The chain recombines TRBV9 with TRBJ1-1; unclear D gene. The germline V gene has CDR1 SGDLS and CDR2 YYNGEE. V lost 7 bases and J lost 3, with 13 bases in between. The CDR3 has 13 residues. CDR3 sequence (DNA): TGTGCCAGCGGATCGGGTCAGGACACTGAAGCTTTCTTT. As protein: CASGSGQDTEAFF.

This clone counts as large. The chain has TRBV6-2 or TRBV6-3 and TRBJ2-7; 13 bases map to TRBD2. Trimming at V came to 7 bases and at J to 5 bases, leaving 11 bases not matched to a gene. The CDR3 totals 16 residues. Germline V lookup: CDR1 MNHEY, CDR2 SVGEGT. This chain's CDR3 is CASTTAPGLAGNEQYF. The CDR3 nucleotides read TGTGCCAGCACGACCGCACCGGGACTAGCGGGAAACGAGCAGTACTTC.

The chain couples TRBV27 to TRBJ2-7, with D possibly TRBD2 on 6 matching bases. Germline V lookup: CDR1 MNHEY, CDR2 SMNVEV (reference sequence). The CDR3 length is 15 residues. V was trimmed by 5 bases and J by 0 bases, leaving 14 bases between them. The CDR3 reads CASSTPGLNSYEQYF. In DNA, the CDR3 is TGTGCCAGCAGTACCCCGGGACTGAACTCCTACGAGCAGTACTTC.

The chain recombines TRBV4-1 with TRBJ1-5, with a tentative D call TRBD1 (5 bases). This CDR3 has 14 residues. CDR1 MGHRA and CDR2 YSYEKL come from the germline V gene. The V end lost 0 bases, the J end lost 7 bases, and 10 bases lay between the germline ends. CDR3 DNA: TGCGCCAGCAGCCAAGAAGGTGGGGGGCAGCCCCAGCATTTT. This translates into CASSQEGGGQPQHF.

The V and J genes are TRBV2 and TRBJ2-5; TRBD1 matches at 7 bases. Germline assignment: CDR1 SNHLY and CDR2 FYNNEI. CDR3 length equals 13 residues. Losses at the gene ends were 6 bases for V and 3 bases for J; bases not matched to a gene: 4. This CDR3 reads CASRKGAEETQYF. Here the CDR3 DNA reads TGTGCCAGCAGAAAGGGGGCCGAAGAGACCCAGTACTTC. The full variable domain, its missing parts supplied by reference TRBV2 and TRBJ2-5, is EPEVTQTPSHQVTQMGQEVILRCVPISNHLYFYWYRQILGQKVEFLVSFYNNEISEKSEIFDDQFSVERPDGSNFTLKIRSTKLEDSAMYFCASRKGAEETQYFGPGTRLLVL.

In its sample, this clone was seen a few times. The chain employs TRBV20-1 and TRBJ2-7; D possibly corresponds to TRBD2 (6 bases). CDR3 size: 14 residues. The V gene lost 5 bases and the J gene lost 4 bases, with 18 bases spanning the gap. CDR1 is DFQATT, CDR2 SNEGSKA, per germline (reference sequence). CDR3 loop: CSAHRRSRGYEQYF. The CDR3 DNA reads TGCAGTGCTCACCGACGGAGCCGGGGGTACGAGCAGTACTTC.